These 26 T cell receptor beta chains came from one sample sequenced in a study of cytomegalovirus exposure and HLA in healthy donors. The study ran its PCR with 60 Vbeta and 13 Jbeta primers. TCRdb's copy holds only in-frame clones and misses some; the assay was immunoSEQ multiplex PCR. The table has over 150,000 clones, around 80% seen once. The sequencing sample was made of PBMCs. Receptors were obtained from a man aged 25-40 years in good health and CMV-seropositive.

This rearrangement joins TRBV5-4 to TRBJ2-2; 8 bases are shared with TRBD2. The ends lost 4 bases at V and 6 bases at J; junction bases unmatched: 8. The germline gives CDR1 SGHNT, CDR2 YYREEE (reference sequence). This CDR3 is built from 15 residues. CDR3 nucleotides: TGTGCCAGCAGCCCCGGTACTAGCGGAGCCGGGGAGCTGTTTTTT. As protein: CASSPGTSGAGELFF. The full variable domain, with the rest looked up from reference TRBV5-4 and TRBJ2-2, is ETGVTQSPTHLIKTRGQQVTLRCSSQSGHNTVSWYQQALGQGPQFIFQYYREEENGRGNFPPRFSGLQFPNYSSELNVNALELDDSALYLCASSPGTSGAGELFFGEGSRLTVL.

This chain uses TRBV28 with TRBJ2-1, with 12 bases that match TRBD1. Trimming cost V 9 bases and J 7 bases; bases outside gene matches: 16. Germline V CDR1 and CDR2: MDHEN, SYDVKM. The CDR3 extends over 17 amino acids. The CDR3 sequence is CASRTPPGTGGWNEQFF. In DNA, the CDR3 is TGTGCCAGTCGAACACCCCCGGGGACAGGGGGCTGGAATGAGCAGTTCTTC.

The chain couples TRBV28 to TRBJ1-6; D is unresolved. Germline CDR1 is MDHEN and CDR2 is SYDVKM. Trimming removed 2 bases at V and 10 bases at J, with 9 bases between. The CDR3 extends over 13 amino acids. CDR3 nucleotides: TGTGCCAGCAGTTTAGGACTGAAATCACCCCTCCACTTT. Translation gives CASSLGLKSPLHF. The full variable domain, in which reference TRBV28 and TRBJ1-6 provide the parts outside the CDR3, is DVKVTQSSRYLVKRTGEKVFLECVQDMDHENMFWYRQDPGLGLRLIYFSYDVKMKEKGDIPEGYSVSREKKERFSLILESASTNQTSMYLCASSLGLKSPLHFGNGTRLTVT.

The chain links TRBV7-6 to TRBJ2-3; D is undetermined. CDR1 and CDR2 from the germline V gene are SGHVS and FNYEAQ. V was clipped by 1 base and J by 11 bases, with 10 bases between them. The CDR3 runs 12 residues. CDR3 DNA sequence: TGTGCCAGCAGCTTAGTGACTGGAGAGCAGTATTTT. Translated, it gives CASSLVTGEQYF.

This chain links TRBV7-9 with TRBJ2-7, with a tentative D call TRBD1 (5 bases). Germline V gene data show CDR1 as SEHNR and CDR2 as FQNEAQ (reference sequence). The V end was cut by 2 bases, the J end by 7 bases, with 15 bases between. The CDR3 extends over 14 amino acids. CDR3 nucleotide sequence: TGTGCCAGCAGCTTAAGTCCAGGGTTGGGAGAGCAGTACTTC. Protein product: CASSLSPGLGEQYF.

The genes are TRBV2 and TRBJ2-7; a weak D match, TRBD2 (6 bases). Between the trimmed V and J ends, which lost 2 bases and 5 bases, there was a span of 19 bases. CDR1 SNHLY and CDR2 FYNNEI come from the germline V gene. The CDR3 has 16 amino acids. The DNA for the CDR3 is TGTGCCAGCAGTGAATTGGCGGGACCGGGGGTCCACGAGCAGTACTTC. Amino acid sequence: CASSELAGPGVHEQYF.

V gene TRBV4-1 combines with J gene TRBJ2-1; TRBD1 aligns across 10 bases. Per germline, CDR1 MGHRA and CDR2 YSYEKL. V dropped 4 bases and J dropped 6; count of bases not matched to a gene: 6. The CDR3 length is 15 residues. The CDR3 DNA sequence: TGCGCCAGCAGCCCCCGACAGGGGGCTTTCAATGAGCAGTTCTTC. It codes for CASSPRQGAFNEQFF.

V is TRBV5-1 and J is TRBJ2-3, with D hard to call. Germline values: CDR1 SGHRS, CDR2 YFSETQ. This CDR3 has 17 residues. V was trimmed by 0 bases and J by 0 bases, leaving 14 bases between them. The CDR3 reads CASSLGSSSTSTDTQYF. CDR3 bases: TGCGCCAGCAGCTTGGGTAGTAGCAGCACTAGCACAGATACGCAGTATTTT.

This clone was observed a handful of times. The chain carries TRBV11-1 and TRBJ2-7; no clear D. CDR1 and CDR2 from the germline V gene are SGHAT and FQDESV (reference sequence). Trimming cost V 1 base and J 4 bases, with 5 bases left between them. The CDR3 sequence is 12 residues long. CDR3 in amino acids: CASSLGRYEQYF. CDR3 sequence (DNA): TGTGCCAGCAGCTTAGGCCGGTACGAGCAGTACTTC. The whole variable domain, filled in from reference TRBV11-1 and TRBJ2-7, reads EAEVAQSPRYKITEKSQAVAFWCDPISGHATLYWYRQILGQGPELLVQFQDESVVDDSQLPKDRFSAERLKGVDSTLKIQPAELGDSAMYLCASSLGRYEQYFGPGTRLTVT.

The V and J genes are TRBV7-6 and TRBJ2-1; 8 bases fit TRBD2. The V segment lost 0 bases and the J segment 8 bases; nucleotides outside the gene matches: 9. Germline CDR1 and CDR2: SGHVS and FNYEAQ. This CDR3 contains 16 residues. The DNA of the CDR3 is TGTGCCAGCAGCTTAGCCGCGGGAGGTATTGGAGATGAGCAGTTCTTC. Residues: CASSLAAGGIGDEQFF. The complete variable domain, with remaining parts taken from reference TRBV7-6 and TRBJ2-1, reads GAGVSQSPRYKVTKRGQDVALRCDPISGHVSLYWYRQALGQGPEFLTYFNYEAQQDKSGLPNDRFSAERPEGSISTLTIQRTEQRDSAMYRCASSLAAGGIGDEQFFGPGTRLTVL.

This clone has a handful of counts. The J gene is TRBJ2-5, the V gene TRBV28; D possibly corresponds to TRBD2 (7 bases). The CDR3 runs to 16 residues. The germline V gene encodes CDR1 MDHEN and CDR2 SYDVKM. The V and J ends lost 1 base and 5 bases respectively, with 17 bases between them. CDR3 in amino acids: CASSLLGGAQAETQYF. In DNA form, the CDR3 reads TGTGCCAGCAGTTTATTGGGGGGGGCACAAGCGGAGACCCAGTACTTC.

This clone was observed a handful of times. The CDR3 protein is CASSFTGSNTEAFF. The CDR3 region has the DNA TGTGCCAGCAGTTTTACAGGGTCGAACACTGAAGCTTTCTTT. V is TRBV28 and J is TRBJ1-1, with D possibly TRBD1 on 6 matching bases. CDR1 MDHEN and CDR2 SYDVKM come from the germline V gene. V gave up 3 bases and J gave up 1 base, with 9 bases separating them. The CDR3 sequence is 14 residues long.

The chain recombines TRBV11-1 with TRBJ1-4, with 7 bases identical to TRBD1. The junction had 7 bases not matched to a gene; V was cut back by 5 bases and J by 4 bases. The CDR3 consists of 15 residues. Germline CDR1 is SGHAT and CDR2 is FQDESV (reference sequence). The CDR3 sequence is CASSKGDSLNEKLFF. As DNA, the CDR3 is TGTGCCAGCAGCAAAGGGGACAGCCTTAATGAAAAACTGTTTTTT. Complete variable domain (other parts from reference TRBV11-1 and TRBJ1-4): EAEVAQSPRYKITEKSQAVAFWCDPISGHATLYWYRQILGQGPELLVQFQDESVVDDSQLPKDRFSAERLKGVDSTLKIQPAELGDSAMYLCASSKGDSLNEKLFFGSGTQLSVL.

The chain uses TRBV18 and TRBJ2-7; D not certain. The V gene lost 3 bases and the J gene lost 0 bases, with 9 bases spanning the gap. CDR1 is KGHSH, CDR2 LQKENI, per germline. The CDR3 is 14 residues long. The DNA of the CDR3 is TGTGCCAGCTCACCTACAGAAAGCTCCTACGAGCAGTACTTC. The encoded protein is CASSPTESSYEQYF.

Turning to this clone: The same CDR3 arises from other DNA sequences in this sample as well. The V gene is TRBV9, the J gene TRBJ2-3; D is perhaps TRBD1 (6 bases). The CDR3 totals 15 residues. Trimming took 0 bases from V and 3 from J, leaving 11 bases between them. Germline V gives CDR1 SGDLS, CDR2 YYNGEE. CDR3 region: CASSVGGGTTDTQYF. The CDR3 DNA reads TGTGCCAGCAGCGTAGGAGGGGGTACGACAGATACGCAGTATTTT. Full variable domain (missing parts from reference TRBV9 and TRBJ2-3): DSGVTQTPKHLITATGQRVTLRCSPRSGDLSVYWYQQSLDQGLQFLIQYYNGEERAKGNILERFSAQQFPDLHSELNLSSLELGDSALYFCASSVGGGTTDTQYFGPGTRLTVL.

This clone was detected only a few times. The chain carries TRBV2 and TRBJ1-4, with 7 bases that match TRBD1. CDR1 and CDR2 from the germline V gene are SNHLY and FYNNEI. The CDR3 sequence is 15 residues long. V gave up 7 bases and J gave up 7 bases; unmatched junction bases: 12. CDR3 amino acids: CASIRDRGDGEKLFF. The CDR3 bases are TGTGCCAGCATCCGGGACAGAGGTGATGGTGAAAAACTGTTTTTT.

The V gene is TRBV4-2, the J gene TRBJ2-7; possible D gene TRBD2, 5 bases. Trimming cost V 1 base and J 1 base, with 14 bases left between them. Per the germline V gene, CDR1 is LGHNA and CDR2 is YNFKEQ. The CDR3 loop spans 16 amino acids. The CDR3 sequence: CASSQVGQAASYEQYF. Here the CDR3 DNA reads TGTGCCAGCAGCCAAGTTGGGCAAGCGGCATCCTACGAGCAGTACTTC.

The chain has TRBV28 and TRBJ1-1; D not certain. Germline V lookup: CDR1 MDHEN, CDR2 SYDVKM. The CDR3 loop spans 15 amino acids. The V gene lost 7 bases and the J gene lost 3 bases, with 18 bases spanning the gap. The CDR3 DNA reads TGTGCCAGCATCCTAGGAGGTAGTGGGTACACTGAAGCTTTCTTT. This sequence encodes CASILGGSGYTEAFF.

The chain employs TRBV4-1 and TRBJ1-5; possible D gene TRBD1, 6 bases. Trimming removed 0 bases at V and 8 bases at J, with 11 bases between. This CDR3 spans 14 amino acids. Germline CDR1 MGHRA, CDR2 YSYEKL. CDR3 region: CASSQEVEGEPQHF. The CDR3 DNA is TGCGCCAGCAGCCAAGAGGTTGAGGGGGAGCCCCAGCATTTT.

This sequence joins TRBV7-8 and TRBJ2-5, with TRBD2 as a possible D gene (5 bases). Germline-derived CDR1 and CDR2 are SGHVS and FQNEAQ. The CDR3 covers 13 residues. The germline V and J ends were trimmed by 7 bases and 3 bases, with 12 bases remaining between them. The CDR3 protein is CASTRTSEETQYF. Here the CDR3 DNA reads TGTGCCAGCACCCGGACTTCCGAAGAGACCCAGTACTTC.

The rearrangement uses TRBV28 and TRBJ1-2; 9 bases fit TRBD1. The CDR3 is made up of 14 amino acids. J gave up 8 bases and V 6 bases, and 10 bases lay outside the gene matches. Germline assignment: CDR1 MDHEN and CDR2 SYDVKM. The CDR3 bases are TGTGCCAGCAGGGAACTCCGGACAGGGGTCGGCTACACCTTC. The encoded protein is CASRELRTGVGYTF.

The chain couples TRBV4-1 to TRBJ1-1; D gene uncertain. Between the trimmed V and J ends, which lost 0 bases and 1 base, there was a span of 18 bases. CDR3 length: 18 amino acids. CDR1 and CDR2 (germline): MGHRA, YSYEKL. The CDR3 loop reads CASSQDLFYRERNTEAFF. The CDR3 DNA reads TGCGCCAGCAGCCAAGATCTCTTTTACCGGGAACGGAACACTGAAGCTTTCTTT.

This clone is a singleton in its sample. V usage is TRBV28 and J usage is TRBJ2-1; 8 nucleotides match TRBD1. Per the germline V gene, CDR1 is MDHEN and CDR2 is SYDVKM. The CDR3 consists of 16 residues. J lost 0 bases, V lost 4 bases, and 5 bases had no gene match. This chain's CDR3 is CASSSGQESSYNEQFF. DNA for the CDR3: TGTGCCAGCAGTTCGGGACAGGAGAGCTCCTACAATGAGCAGTTCTTC.

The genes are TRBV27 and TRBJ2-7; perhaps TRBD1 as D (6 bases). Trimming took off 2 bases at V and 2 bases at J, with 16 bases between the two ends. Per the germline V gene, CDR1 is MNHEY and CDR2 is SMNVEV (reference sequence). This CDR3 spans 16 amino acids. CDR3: CASSLVAGALTYEQYF. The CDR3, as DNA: TGTGCCAGCAGTTTAGTAGCAGGGGCCCTAACCTACGAGCAGTACTTC.

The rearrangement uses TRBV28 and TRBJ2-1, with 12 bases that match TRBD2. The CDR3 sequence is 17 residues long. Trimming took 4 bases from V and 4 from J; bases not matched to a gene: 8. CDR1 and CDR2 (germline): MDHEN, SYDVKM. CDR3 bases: TGTGCCAGCAGTTCCCAAGGACTAGCGGGATGGTACAATGAGCAGTTCTTC. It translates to CASSSQGLAGWYNEQFF. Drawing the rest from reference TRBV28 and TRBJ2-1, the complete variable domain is DVKVTQSSRYLVKRTGEKVFLECVQDMDHENMFWYRQDPGLGLRLIYFSYDVKMKEKGDIPEGYSVSREKKERFSLILESASTNQTSMYLCASSSQGLAGWYNEQFFGPGTRLTVL.

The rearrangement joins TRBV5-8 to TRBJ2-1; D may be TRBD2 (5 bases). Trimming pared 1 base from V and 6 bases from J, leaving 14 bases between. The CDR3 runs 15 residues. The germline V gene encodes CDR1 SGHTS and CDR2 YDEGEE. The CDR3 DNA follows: TGTGCCAGCAGCTTGACTAGATTCCTTTCCAATGAGCAGTTCTTC. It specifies CASSLTRFLSNEQFF.